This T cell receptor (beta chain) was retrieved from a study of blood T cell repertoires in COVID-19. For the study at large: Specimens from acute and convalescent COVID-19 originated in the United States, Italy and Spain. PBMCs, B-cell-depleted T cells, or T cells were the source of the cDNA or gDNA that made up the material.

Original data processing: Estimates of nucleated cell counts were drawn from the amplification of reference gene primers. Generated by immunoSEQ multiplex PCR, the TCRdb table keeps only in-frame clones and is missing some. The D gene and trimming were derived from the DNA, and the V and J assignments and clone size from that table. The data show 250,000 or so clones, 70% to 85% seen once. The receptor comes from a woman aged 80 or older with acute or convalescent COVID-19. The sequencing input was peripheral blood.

CDR3 protein: CATSRDRNYYGYTF. The DNA for the CDR3 is TGTGCCACCAGCAGGGACAGGAACTACTATGGCTACACCTTC. V gene TRBV15 combines with J gene TRBJ1-2; 7 nucleotides align to TRBD1. V trimming: 3 bases; J trimming: 3 bases; junction bases outside the gene matches: 4. Germline CDR1 reads LNHNV; CDR2 reads YYDKDF (reference sequence). The CDR3 consists of 14 residues.